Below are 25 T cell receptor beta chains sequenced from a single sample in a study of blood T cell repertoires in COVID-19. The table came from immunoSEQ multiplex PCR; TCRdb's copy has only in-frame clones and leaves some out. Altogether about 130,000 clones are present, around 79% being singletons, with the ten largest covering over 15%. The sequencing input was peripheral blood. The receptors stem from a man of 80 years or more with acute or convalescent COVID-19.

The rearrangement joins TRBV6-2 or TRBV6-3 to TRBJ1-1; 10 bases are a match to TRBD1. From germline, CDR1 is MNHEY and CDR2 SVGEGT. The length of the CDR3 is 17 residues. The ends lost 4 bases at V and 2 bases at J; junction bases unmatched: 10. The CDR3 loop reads CASSSTDRGGSNTEAFF. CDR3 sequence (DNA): TGTGCCAGCAGTTCCACGGACAGGGGGGGCTCAAACACTGAAGCTTTCTTT.

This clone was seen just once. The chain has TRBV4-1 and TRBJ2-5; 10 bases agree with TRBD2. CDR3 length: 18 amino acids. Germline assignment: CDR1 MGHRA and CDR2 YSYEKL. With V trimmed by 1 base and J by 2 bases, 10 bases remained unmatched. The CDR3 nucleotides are TGCGCCAGCAGCCAAGTTAATAGCGGGGGGCCCCTTCAAGAGACCCAGTACTTC. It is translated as CASSQVNSGGPLQETQYF.

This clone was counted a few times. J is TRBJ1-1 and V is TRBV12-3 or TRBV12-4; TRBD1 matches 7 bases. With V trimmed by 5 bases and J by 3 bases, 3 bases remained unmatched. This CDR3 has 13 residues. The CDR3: CASSLGQDTEAFF. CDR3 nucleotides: TGTGCCAGCAGTCTCGGACAGGACACTGAAGCTTTCTTT.

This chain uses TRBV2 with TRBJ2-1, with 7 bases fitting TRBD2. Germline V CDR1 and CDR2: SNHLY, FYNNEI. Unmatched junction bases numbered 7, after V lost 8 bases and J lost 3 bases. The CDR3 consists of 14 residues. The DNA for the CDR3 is TGTGCCAGCGGGAGGGGCCTACACTACAATGAGCAGTTCTTC. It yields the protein CASGRGLHYNEQFF.

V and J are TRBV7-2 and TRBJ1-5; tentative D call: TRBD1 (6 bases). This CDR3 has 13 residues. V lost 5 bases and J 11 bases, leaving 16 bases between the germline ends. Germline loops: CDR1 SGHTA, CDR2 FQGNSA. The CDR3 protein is CASSLDRKAAQHF. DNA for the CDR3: TGTGCCAGCAGCCTCGACAGGAAGGCAGCCCAGCATTTT.

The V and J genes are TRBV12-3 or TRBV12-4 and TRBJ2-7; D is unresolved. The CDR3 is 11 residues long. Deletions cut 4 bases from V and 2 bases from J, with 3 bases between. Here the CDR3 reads CASSSTYEQYF. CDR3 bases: TGTGCCAGCAGTTCAACCTACGAGCAGTACTTC.

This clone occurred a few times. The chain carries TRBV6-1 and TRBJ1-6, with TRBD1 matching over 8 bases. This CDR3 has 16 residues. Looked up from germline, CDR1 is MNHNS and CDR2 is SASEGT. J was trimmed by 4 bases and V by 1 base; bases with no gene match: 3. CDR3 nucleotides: TGTGCCAGCAGTGAAGTCTGGACAGGGTATAATTCACCCCTCCACTTT. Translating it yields CASSEVWTGYNSPLHF.

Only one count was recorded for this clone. DNA of the CDR3: TGTGCCACCAGCAGAGATCCGGTTGTTGGTTCTGAGCAGTTCTTC. Translating gives CATSRDPVVGSEQFF. The chain uses TRBV15 and TRBJ2-1; D gene unclear. Trimming cost V 0 bases and J 9 bases, with 15 bases left between them. Germline V gives CDR1 LNHNV, CDR2 YYDKDF (reference sequence). The CDR3 sequence is 15 residues long.

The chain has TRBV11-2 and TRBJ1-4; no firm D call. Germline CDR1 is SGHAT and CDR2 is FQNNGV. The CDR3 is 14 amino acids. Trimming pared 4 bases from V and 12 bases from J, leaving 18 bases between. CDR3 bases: TGTGCCAGCAGCTCGAGGGATAGGACCCCCGAACTGTTTTTT. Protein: CASSSRDRTPELFF.

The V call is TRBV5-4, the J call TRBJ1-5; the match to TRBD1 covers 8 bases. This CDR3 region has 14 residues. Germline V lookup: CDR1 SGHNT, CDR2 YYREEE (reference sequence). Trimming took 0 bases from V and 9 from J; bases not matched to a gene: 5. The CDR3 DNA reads TGTGCCAGCAGCTTGGAAGACAGGGGTCGGCCCCAGCATTTT. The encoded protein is CASSLEDRGRPQHF.

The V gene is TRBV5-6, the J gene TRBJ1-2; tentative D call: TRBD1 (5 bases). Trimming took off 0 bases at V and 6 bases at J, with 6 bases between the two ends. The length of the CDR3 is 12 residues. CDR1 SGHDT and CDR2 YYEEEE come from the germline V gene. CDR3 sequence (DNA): TGTGCCAGCAGCTTGGGGGGCGATGGCTACACCTTC. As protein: CASSLGGDGYTF.

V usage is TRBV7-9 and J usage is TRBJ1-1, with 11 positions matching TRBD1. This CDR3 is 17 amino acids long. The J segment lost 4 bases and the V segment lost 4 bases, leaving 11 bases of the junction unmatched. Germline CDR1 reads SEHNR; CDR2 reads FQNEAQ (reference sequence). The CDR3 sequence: CASSSLHLGQGGTEAFF. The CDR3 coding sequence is TGTGCCAGCAGCTCACTTCACCTGGGACAGGGGGGCACTGAAGCTTTCTTT.

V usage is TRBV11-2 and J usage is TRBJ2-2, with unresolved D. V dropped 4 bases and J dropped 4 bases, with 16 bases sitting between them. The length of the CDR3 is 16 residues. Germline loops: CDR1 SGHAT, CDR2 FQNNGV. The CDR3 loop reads CASSSPMGLGTGELFF. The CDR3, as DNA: TGTGCCAGCAGCTCCCCTATGGGCTTGGGCACCGGGGAGCTGTTTTTT.

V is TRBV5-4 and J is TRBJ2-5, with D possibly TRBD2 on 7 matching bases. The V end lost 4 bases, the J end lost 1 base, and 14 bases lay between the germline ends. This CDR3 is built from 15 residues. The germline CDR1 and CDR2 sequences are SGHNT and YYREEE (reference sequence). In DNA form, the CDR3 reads TGTGCCAGCAGCCCTGGAGGGGGGGCCCAAGAGACCCAGTACTTC. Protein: CASSPGGGAQETQYF.

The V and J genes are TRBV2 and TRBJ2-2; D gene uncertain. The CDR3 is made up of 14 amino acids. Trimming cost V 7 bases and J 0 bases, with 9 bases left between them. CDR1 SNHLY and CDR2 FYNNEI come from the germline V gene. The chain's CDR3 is CASKLATNTGELFF. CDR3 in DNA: TGTGCCAGCAAGTTAGCCACGAACACCGGGGAGCTGTTTTTT.

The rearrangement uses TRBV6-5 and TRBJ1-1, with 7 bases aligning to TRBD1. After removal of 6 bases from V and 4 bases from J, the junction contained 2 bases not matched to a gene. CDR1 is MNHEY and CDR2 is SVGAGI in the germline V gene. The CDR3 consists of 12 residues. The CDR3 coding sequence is TGTGCCAGCAGAACAGGGGCCACTGAAGCTTTCTTT. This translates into CASRTGATEAFF.

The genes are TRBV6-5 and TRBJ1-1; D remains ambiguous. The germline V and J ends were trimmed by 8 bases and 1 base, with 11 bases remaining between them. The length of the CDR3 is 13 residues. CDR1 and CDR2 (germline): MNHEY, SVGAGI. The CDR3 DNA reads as TGTGCCAGCGCCCGGCGGGAGAACACTGAAGCTTTCTTT. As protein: CASARRENTEAFF.

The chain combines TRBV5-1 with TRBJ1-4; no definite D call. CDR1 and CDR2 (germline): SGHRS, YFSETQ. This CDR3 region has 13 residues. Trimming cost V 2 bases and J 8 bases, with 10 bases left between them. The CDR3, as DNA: TGCGCCAGCAGCTTCGGGGTGGGGGAAAAACTGTTTTTT. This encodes CASSFGVGEKLFF.

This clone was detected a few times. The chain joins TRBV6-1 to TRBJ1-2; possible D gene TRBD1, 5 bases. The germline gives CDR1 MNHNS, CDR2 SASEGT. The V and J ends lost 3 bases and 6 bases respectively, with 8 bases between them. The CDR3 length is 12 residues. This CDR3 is CASSDDRHGYTF. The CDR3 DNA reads TGTGCCAGCAGTGACGACAGACATGGCTACACCTTC.

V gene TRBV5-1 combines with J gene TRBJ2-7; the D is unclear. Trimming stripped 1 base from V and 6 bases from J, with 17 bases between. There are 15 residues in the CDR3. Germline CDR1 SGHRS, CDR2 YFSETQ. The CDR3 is CASSLSPSRPTEQYF. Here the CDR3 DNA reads TGCGCCAGCAGCTTGTCTCCGTCGCGTCCAACCGAGCAGTACTTC.

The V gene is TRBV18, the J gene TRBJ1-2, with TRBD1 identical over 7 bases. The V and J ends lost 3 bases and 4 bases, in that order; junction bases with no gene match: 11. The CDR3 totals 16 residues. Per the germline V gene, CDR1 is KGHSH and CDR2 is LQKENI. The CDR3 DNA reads TGTGCCAGCTCACCTACCTTTGGGGACAGATTCTATGGCTACACCTTC. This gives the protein CASSPTFGDRFYGYTF.

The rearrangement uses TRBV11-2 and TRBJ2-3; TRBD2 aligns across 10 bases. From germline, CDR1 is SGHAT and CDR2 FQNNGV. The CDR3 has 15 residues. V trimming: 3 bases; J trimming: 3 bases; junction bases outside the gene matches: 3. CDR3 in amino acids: CASSLTAGGTDTQYF. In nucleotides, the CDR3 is TGTGCCAGCAGCTTGACAGCGGGGGGGACAGATACGCAGTATTTT.

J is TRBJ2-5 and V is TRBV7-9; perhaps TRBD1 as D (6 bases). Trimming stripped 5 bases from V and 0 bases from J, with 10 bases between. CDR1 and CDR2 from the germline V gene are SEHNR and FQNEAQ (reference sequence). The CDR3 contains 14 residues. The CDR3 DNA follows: TGTGCCAGCAGCGAGACAGGAGACCAAGAGACCCAGTACTTC. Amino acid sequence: CASSETGDQETQYF.

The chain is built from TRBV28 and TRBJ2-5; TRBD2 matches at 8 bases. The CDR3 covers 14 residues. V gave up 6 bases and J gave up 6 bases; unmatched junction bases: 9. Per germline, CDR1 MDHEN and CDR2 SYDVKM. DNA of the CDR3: TGTGCCAGCAGAAAAGCGGGGGATGGGAAGACCCAGTACTTC. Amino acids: CASRKAGDGKTQYF.

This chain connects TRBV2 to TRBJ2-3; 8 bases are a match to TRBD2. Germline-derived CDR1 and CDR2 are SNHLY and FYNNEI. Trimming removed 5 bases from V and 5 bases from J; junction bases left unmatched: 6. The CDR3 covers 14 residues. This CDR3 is CASSKRGLGDTQYF. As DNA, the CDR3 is TGTGCCAGCAGTAAGCGGGGGCTAGGAGATACGCAGTATTTT.